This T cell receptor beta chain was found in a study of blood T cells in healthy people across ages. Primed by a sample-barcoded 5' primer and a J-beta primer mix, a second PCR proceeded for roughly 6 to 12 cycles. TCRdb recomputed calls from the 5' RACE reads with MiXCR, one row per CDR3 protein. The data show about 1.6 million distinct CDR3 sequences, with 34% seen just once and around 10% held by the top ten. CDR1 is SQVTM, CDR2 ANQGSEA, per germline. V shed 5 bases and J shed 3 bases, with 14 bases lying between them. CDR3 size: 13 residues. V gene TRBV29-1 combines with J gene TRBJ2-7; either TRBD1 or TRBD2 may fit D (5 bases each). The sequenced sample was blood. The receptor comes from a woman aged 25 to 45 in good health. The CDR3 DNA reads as TGCAGCGTTCGCATGGGACGGAGCTACGAGCAGTACTTC. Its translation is CSVRMGRSYEQYF.